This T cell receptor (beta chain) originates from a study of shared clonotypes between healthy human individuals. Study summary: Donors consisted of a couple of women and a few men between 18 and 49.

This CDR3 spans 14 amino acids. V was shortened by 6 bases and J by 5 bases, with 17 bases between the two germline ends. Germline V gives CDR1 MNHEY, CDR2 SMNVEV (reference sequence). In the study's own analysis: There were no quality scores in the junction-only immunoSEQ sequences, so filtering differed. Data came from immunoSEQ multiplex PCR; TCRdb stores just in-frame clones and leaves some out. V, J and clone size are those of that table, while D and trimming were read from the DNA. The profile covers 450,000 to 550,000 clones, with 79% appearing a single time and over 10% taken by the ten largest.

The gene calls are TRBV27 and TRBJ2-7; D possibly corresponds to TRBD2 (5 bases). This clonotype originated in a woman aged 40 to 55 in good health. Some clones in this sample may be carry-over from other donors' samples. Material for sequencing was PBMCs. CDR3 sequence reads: CASRSHKDFHEQYF. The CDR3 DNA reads TGTGCCAGCAGGTCGCATAAGGACTTCCACGAGCAGTACTTC.